The 10 T cell receptor beta chains given below trace back to one sample, sequenced in a study of early T cells in non-severe SARS-CoV-2 infection. One entry per CDR3 protein results from TCRdb running MiXCR on the 5' RACE reads. The sample contains some 98,000 distinct CDR3 sequences, roughly 17% of which appear only once. The sample taken for sequencing was whole blood. The receptors were sampled from an adult who was a healthcare worker with PCR-confirmed SARS-CoV-2 infection or an uninfected control (not recorded which).

The chain employs TRBV11-2 and TRBJ2-3; D gene ambiguous. Trimming cost V 5 bases and J 3 bases, with 9 bases left between them. The CDR3 length is 13 residues. CDR1 and CDR2 from the germline V gene are SGHAT and FQNNGV. CDR3 nucleotide sequence: TGTGCCAGCAGCCGAGCTAATACAGATACGCAGTATTTT. This encodes CASSRANTDTQYF.

The gene calls are TRBV12-3 or TRBV12-4 and TRBJ1-1; D gene unclear. Trimming pared 6 bases from V and 1 base from J, leaving 9 bases between. The CDR3 is 13 amino acids. CDR3 sequence (DNA): TGTGCCAGCAGGAAGACAACGAACACTGAAGCTTTCTTT. This gives the protein CASRKTTNTEAFF.

The chain has TRBV27 and TRBJ2-3, with 10 positions matching TRBD2. The CDR3 runs 17 residues. CDR1 is MNHEY, CDR2 SMNVEV, per germline (reference sequence). V lost 3 bases, J lost 4 bases, and 10 bases stayed unmatched. Here the CDR3 DNA reads TGTGCCAGCAGTTTCCTTAAGGCTAGCGGGAGCGCAGATACGCAGTATTTT. This codes for CASSFLKASGSADTQYF.

This chain connects TRBV29-1 to TRBJ2-7; possible D gene TRBD2, 5 bases. The CDR3 is 13 amino acids. The germline gives CDR1 SQVTM, CDR2 ANQGSEA. V lost 0 bases to trimming and J lost 4 bases, with 10 bases between them. The CDR3 DNA sequence: TGCAGCGTTGAAGATGAGGGCCGATACGAGCAGTACTTC. Translating it yields CSVEDEGRYEQYF.

This clonotype was detected only a few times. The chain couples TRBV18 to TRBJ2-3; 11 bases map to TRBD2. In germline, CDR1 is KGHSH, CDR2 LQKENI. There are 14 residues in the CDR3. The V segment lost 8 bases and the J segment 4 bases; nucleotides outside the gene matches: 5. The CDR3 loop is CASLIAGGPDTQYF. The CDR3 DNA reads as TGTGCCAGCCTAATAGCGGGGGGGCCAGATACGCAGTATTTT.

Concerning this clonotype: This may come from a read error, since a much larger clone is one base off. The V and J genes are TRBV6-2 or TRBV6-3 and TRBJ2-4, with 11 nucleotides matching TRBD2. CDR3 length: 19 amino acids. J gave up 0 bases and V 6 bases, and 13 bases lay outside the gene matches. Germline-derived CDR1 and CDR2 are MNHEY and SVGEGT. The CDR3: CASSQGFSGLAVAKNIQYF. Written as DNA, the CDR3 is TGTGCCAGCAGCCAAGGGTTTTCGGGACTAGCGGTAGCCAAAAACATTCAGTACTTC.

The chain combines TRBV27 with TRBJ1-2; TRBD1 is a possible D gene (6 bases). The CDR3 loop spans 13 amino acids. In germline, CDR1 is MNHEY, CDR2 SMNVEV (reference sequence). Between the trimmed V and J ends, which lost 4 bases and 2 bases, there was a span of 8 bases. The CDR3 protein is CASSWGPNYGYTF. The CDR3 DNA reads as TGTGCCAGCAGTTGGGGGCCAAACTATGGCTACACCTTC.

The V gene is TRBV12-3 or TRBV12-4, the J gene TRBJ1-2; D remains ambiguous. The CDR3 has 14 residues. V was trimmed by 3 bases and J by 6 bases, leaving 14 bases between them. CDR3 sequence reads: CASSFGLGSHGYTF. The CDR3 DNA is TGTGCCAGCAGTTTTGGTCTGGGGTCTCATGGCTACACCTTC.

The V and J genes are TRBV7-2 and TRBJ1-1; perhaps TRBD1 as D (5 bases). This CDR3 is built from 14 residues. V was clipped by 1 base and J by 3 bases, with 9 bases between them. Per the germline V gene, CDR1 is SGHTA and CDR2 is FQGNSA. The CDR3 spells CASSLGTTYTEAFF. CDR3 sequence (DNA): TGTGCCAGCAGCTTAGGGACAACCTACACTGAAGCTTTCTTT.

This clonotype has just a few counts. V and J are TRBV27 and TRBJ1-2; perhaps TRBD1 as D (5 bases). V was shortened by 5 bases and J by 6 bases, with 19 bases between the two germline ends. Germline V gene lookup returns CDR1 MNHEY and CDR2 SMNVEV (reference sequence). The CDR3 loop spans 15 amino acids. CDR3 DNA sequence: TGTGCCAGCAGTGGCAGACGGGGGGATGTCAATGGCTACACCTTC. Encoded protein: CASSGRRGDVNGYTF.